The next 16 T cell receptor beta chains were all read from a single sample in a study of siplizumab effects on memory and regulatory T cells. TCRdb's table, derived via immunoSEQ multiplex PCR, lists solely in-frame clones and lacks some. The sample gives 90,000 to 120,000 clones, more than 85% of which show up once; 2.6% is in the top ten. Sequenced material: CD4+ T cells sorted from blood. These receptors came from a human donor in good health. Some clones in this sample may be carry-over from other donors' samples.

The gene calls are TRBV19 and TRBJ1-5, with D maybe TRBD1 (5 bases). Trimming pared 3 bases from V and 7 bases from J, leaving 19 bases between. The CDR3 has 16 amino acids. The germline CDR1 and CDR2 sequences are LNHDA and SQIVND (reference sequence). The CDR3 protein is CASSIEGGTGGQPQHF. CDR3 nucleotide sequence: TGTGCCAGTAGTATCGAAGGCGGGACGGGCGGGCAGCCCCAGCATTTT. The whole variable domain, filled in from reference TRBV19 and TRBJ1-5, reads DGGITQSPKYLFRKEGQNVTLSCEQNLNHDAMYWYRQDPGQGLRLIYYSQIVNDFQKGDIAEGYSVSREKKESFPLTVTSAQKNPTAFYLCASSIEGGTGGQPQHFGDGTRLSIL.

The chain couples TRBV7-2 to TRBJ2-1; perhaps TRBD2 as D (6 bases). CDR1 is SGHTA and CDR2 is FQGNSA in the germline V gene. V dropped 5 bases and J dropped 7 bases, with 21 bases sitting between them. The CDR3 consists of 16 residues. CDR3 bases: TGTGCCAGCAGCCAACACGGAACCGGGAGTGTGAATGAGCAGTTCTTC. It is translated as CASSQHGTGSVNEQFF.

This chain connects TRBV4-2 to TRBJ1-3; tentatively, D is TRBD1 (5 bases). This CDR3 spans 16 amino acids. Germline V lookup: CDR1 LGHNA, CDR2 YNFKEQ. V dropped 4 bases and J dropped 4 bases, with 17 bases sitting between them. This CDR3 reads CASSPEGLQAGNTIYF. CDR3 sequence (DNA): TGTGCCAGCAGCCCCGAGGGACTTCAGGCGGGAAACACCATATATTTT.

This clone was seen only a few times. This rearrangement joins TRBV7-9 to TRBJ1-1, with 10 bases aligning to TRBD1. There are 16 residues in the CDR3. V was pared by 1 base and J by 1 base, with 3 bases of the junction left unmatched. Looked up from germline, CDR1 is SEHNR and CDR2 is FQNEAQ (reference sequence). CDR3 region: CASSLGDRGQNTEAFF. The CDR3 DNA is TGTGCCAGCAGCTTAGGGGACAGGGGCCAGAACACTGAAGCTTTCTTT.

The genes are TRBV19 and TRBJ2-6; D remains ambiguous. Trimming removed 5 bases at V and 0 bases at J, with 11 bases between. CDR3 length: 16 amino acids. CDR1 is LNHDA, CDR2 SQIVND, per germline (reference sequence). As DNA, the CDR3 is TGTGCCAGTAGTCTTGACTCGTACTCTGGGGCCAACGTCCTGACTTTC. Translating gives CASSLDSYSGANVLTF.

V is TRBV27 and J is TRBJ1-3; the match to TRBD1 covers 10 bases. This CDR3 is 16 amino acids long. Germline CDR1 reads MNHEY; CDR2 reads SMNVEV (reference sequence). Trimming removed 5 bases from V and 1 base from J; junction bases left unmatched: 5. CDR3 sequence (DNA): TGTGCCAGCAGTCCCCGGACAGGGGGATCTGGAAACACCATATATTTT. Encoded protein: CASSPRTGGSGNTIYF.

The CDR3 here is CASTPRGEKLFF. The CDR3 coding sequence is TGCGCCAGCACCCCTCGGGGGGAAAAACTGTTTTTT. The chain uses TRBV23-1 and TRBJ1-4, with D possibly being TRBD1 (5 bases). TRBV23-1 is an open reading frame whose function is uncertain. V was clipped by 7 bases and J by 8 bases, with 11 bases between them. This CDR3 has 12 residues.

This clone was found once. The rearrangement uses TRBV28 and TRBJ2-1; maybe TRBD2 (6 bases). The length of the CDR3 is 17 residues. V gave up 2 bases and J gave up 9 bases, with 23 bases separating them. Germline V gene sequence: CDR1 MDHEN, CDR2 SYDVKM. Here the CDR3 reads CASSLPVSREIVGEQFF. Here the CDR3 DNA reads TGTGCCAGCAGTTTACCCGTCAGTCGGGAGATAGTTGGTGAGCAGTTCTTC.

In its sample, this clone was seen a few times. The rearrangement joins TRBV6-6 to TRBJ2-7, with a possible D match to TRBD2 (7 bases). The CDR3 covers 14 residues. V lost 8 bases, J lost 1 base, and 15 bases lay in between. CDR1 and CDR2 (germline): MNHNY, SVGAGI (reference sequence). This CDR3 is CASGRTAGSYEQYF. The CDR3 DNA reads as TGTGCCAGCGGTAGGACAGCGGGATCCTACGAGCAGTACTTC.

The CDR3 is CASSPVRTFDNEQFF. CDR3 in DNA: TGTGCCAGCAGCCCCGTTAGGACTTTTGACAATGAGCAGTTCTTC. This sequence joins TRBV7-9 and TRBJ2-1; tentative D call: TRBD2 (5 bases). CDR3 size: 15 residues. Germline values: CDR1 SEHNR, CDR2 FQNEAQ (reference sequence). V was trimmed by 5 bases and J by 5 bases, leaving 16 bases between them.

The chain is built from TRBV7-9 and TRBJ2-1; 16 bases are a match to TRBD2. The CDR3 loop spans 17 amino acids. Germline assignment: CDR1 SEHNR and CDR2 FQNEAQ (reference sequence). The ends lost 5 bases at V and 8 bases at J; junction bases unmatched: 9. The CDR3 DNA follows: TGTGCCAGCAGCCGAGGGACTAGCGGGAGGGTGGGGGATGAGCAGTTCTTC. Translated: CASSRGTSGRVGDEQFF.

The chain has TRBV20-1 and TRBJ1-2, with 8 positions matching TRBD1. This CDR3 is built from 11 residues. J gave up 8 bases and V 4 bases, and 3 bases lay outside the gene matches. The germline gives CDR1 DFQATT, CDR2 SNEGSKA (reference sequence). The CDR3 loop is CSATGGDGYTF. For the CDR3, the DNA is TGCAGTGCTACAGGGGGCGACGGCTACACCTTC.

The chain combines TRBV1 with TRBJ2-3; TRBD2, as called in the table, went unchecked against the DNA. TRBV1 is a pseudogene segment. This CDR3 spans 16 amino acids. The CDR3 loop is CTSTKRLAGHTDTQYF. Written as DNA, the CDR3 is TGCACCAGCACCAAACGACTAGCGGGGCACACAGATACGCAGTATTTT.

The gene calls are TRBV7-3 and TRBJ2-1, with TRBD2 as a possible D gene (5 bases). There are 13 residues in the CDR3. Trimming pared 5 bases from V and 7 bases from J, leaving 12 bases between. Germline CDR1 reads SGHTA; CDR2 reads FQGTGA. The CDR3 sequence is CASSRASGNEQFF. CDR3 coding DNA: TGTGCCAGCAGCCGCGCCTCGGGGAATGAGCAGTTCTTC.

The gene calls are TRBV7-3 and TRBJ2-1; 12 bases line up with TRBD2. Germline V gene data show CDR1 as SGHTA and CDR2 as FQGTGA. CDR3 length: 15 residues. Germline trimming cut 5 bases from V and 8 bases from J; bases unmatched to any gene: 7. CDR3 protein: CASSLGLAGSDEQFF. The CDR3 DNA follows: TGTGCCAGCAGCCTAGGACTAGCGGGATCGGATGAGCAGTTCTTC.

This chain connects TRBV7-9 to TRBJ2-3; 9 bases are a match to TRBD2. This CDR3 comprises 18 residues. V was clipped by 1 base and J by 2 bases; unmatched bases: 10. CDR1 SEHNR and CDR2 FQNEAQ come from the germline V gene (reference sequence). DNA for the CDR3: TGTGCCAGCAGCTTAGGGGTGGGTAGCGGGAGCTCCACAGATACGCAGTATTTT. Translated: CASSLGVGSGSSTDTQYF.